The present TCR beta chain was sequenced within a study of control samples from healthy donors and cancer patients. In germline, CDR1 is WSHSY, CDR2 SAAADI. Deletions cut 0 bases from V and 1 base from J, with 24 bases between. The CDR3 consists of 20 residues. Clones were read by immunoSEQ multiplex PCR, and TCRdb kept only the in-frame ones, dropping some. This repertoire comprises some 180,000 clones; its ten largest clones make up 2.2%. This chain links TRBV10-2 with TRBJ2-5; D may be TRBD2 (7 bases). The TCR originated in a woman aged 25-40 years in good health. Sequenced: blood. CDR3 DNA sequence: TGCGCCAGCAGTGAGTCGAGTGAGAGAACGGGGGGCACCTTCCAAGAGACCCAGTACTTC. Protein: CASSESSERTGGTFQETQYF.